This T cell receptor (beta chain) was found in a study of OX40 agonist ivuxolimab in advanced cancers. Turning to the study itself: Patients received the agonistic anti-OX40 (CD134) antibody ivuxolimab. Partial responses were seen in three patients, one with hepatocellular carcinoma and two with cutaneous melanoma. Participants could have had prior anti-PD-1, anti-PD-L1 or anti-CTLA-4 therapy, and around 40% had some.

Points on this clone: Its matching antigen is unknown.

TCRdb keeps only in-frame clones here, not all; method: immunoSEQ multiplex PCR. The sample consists of tens of thousands of clones, approximately 93% of them appearing once. Findings and caveats of the study: Averaging showed that CD8+ T cells had more expanded clones than CD4+ did.

Germline CDR1 SNHLY, CDR2 FYNNEI. The ends were cut back, 3 bases at V and 3 bases at J, with 11 bases in the middle. This CDR3 is built from 14 residues. The receptor's source is an adult with an advanced solid tumor such as melanoma, head and neck, liver or kidney cancer. The material was CD4+ or CD8+ T cells sorted from blood, obtained in a trial of the OX40 agonist ivuxolimab. The chain employs TRBV2 and TRBJ1-2; D is unresolved. CDR3 nucleotides: TGTGCCAGCAGTGACCCCGAATGGGACTATGGCTACACCTTC. This gives the protein CASSDPEWDYGYTF.